This T cell receptor (beta chain) was identified in a study of blood T cell repertoires in COVID-19 (TCRdb year 2020). Looking at the study overall: Samples from collaborators originated in the United States, Italy and Spain and spanned both the acute and convalescent phases of COVID-19. Subjects who had been exposed to COVID-19, were actively infected with it, or had recovered from it provided the deeply sampled blood TCRbeta repertoires that made up the dataset. A de-identified subject ID, COVID-19 status, age in years and sex were almost always included in the sample metadata. The material from the prospective study consisted of cDNA or gDNA derived from T cells, B-cell-depleted T cells, or PBMCs. The samples were drawn from two sources: the first 160 participants of the ongoing ImmuneRACE study, and over 950 subjects contributed by 6 global collaborators. A freely available public database, intended as a resource for researchers studying the immune response to SARS-CoV-2, is where the repertoires were released. Where HLA class I and class II types were available, the types were taken from metadata supplied by the sample provider, not from assay-based typing.

The immunoSEQ Assay, a bias-controlled multiplex PCR, was used to amplify TCRbeta CDR3 regions from genomic DNA. Regarding the original processing steps: The number of nucleated cells in each sample was estimated from the amplification of reference gene primers within the assay. To quantify the absolute abundance of each unique TCRbeta CDR3 rearrangement, sequence reads were collapsed and filtered. Productive Simpson clonality was computed per sample as the square root of Simpson's diversity index over productive rearrangements. Not all clones reach the TCRdb copy of this immuneACCESS table, which keeps in-frame sequences only. Checked studies attribute under half of the gap to unresolved V genes and leave the rest unexplained. V and J calls plus clone size are reproduced from that table; the DNA served to infer D and trimming. For this sample the table gives 65,000 or so clones, of which 81% were detected only once. Of the sample, approximately 0.8% falls within the top ten clones.

Turning to this clone: The antigen it recognizes is unknown. Within one base of it there is no much larger clone, and no base qualities were kept.

Broader findings and caveats from the paper: How much clinical and demographic metadata was included differed by source and by participant, and the metadata was provided uncurated.

The CDR3 runs 15 amino acids, cysteine and phenylalanine included. Only the CDR3 DNA stays, 45 bases, in frame from base 1. V is clipped by 2 bases and J by 6 bases, and the sequence between their germline boundaries is 14 bases long. As encoded in the germline V gene, CDR1 is SNHLY while CDR2 is FYNNEI. The collaborating institutions used their own protocols to collect whole blood in K2EDTA tubes. Collaborator samples were shipped for TCRbeta analysis as frozen whole blood, isolated PBMCs, or DNA extracted from either sample type. This sequence was found in a woman aged 70-85 years with acute or convalescent COVID-19. The sequencing sample was made of peripheral blood. The sequence is built from TRBV2 and TRBJ1-5; perhaps TRBD1 is the D gene, with 5 bases matching. CDR3 region: CASSELLGLGQPQHF. At the DNA level, the sequence is TGTGCCAGCAGTGAACTTCTGGGGCTGGGTCAGCCCCAGCATTTT.